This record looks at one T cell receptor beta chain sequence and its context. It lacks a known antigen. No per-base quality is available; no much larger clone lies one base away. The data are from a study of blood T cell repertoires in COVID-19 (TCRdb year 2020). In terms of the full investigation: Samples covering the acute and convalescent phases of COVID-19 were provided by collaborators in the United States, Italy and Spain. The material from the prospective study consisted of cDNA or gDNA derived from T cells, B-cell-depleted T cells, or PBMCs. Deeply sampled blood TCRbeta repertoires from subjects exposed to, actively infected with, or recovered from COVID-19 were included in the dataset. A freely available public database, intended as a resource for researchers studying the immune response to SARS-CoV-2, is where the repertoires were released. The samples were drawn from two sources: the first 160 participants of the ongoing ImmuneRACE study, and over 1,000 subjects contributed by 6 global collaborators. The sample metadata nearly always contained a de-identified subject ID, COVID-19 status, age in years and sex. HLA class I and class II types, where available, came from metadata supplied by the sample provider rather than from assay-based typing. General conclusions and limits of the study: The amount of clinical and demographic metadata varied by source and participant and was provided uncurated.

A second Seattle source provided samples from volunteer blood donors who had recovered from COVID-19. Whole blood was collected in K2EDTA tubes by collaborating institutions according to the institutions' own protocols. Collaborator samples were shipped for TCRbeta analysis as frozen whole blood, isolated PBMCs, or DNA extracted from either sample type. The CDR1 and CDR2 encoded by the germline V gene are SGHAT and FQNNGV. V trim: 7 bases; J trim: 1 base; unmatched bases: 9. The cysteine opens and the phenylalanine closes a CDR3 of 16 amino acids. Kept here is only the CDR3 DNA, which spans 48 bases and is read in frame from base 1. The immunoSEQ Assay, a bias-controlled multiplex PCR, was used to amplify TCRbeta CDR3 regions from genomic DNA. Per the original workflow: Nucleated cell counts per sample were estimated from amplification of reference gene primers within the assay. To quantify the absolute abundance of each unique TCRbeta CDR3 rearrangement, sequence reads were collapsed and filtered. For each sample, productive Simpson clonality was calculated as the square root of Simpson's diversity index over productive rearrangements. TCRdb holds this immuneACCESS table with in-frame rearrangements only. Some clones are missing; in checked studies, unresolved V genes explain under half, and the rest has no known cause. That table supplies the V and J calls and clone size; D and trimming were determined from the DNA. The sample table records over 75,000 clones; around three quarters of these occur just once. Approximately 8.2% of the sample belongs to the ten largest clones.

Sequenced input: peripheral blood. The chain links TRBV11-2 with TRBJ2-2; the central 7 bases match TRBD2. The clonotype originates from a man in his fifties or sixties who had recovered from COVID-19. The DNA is TGTGCCAGCATCATCCCGGCGGGGGAGAACACCGGGGAGCTGTTTTTT. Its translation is CASIIPAGENTGELFF. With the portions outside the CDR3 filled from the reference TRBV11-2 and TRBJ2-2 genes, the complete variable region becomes EAGVAQSPRYKIIEKRQSVAFWCNPISGHATLYWYQQILGQGPKLLIQFQNNGVVDDSQLPKDRFSAERLKGVDSTLKIQPAKLEDSAVYLCASIIPAGENTGELFFGEGSRLTVL.